This T cell receptor (beta chain) was sequenced in a study of CD8+ T cells in alopecia areata. Across the study: Dosing spanned 6 to 18 months on tofacitinib, then 6 months off drug. General study findings and limits: Across lesional scalp, and particularly alopecia totalis/universalis, clonality surpassed that of normal scalp. Tofacitinib significantly decreased scalp clonality and expanded CD8+ clones among top 100.

This sample's treatment: oral pan-JAK inhibitor, 5-10 mg twice daily. V was pared by 7 bases and J by 5 bases, with 16 bases between. Germline values: CDR1 SGHRS, CDR2 YFSETQ. The CDR3 spans 14 residues. This clone occurred once. The antigen is unknown. The sequencing template was cDNA reverse transcribed from extracted RNA. The data were produced by immunoSEQ multiplex PCR, yet TCRdb's version contains in-frame clones alone and is incomplete. This sample has approximately 300,000 clones, with roughly 64% found just once. Sequences were derived from CD4+ T cells sorted from blood, sampled at week 24, from a patient treated with tofacitinib. This chain joins TRBV5-1 and TRBJ1-5; the D gene is possibly TRBD1 (5 bases). The TCR originated in a human donor with alopecia areata. The CDR3 spells CASSYGGVDQPQHF. CDR3 DNA: TGCGCCAGCTCCTACGGGGGGGTAGATCAGCCCCAGCATTTT.